Many counts were recorded for the clone carrying this TCR beta chain. Germline-derived CDR1 and CDR2 are LGHNA and YNFKEQ. V lost 3 bases to trimming and J lost 4 bases, with 8 bases between them. The CDR3 is 13 residues long. This entry comes from a study of human T cells and chemical hapten exposure. One entry per CDR3 protein results from TCRdb running MiXCR on the RACE reads. The sample contains approximately 110,000 distinct CDR3 sequences, more than 9.5% of which appear only once. Noted time point: patch test 1, 2 weeks after DPC sensitization. Regarding treatment: therapeutic diphenylcyclopropenone sensitization with weekly scalp DPC.

J is TRBJ2-3 and V is TRBV4-2; no clear D. The sample in question was whole blood, obtained in connection with sensitization to the hapten diphenylcyclopropenone (DPC). The clonotype originates from a woman aged 40 to 49 with alopecia areata. Some clones in this sample may be carry-over from other donors' samples. The CDR3 loop is CASSQGSPDTQYF. DNA for the CDR3: TGTGCCAGCAGCCAGGGAAGCCCAGATACGCAGTATTTT.